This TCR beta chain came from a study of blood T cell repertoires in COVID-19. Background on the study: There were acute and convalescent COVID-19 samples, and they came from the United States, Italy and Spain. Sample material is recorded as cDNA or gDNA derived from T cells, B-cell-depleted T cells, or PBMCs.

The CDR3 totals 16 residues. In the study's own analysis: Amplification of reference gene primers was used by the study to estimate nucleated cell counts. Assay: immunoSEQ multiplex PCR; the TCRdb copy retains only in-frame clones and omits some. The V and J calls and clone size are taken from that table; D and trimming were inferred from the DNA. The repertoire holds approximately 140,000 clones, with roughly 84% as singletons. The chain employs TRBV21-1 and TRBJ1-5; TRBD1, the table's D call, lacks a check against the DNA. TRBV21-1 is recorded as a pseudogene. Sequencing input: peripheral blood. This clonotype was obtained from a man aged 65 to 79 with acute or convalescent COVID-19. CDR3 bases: TGTGCCAGCAGCACCCTTTACAGGAGAGGCGCTCAGCCCCAGCATTTT. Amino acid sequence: CASSTLYRRGAQPQHF.